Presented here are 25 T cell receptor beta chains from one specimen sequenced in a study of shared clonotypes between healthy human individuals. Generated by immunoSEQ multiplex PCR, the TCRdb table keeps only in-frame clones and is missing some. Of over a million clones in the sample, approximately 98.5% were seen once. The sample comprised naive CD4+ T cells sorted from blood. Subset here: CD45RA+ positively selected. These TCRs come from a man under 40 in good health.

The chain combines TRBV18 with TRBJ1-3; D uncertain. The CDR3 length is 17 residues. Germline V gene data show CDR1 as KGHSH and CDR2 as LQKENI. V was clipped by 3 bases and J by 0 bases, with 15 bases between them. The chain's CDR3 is CASSPLQAATSGNTIYF. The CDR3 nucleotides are TGTGCCAGCTCACCCCTCCAAGCAGCGACCTCTGGAAACACCATATATTTT.

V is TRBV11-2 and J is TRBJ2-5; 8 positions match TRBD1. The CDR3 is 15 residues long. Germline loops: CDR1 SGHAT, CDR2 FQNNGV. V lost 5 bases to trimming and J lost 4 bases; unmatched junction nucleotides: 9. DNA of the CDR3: TGTGCCAGCAGCCCCGGACAGGGTCACTCAGAGACCCAGTACTTC. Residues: CASSPGQGHSETQYF.

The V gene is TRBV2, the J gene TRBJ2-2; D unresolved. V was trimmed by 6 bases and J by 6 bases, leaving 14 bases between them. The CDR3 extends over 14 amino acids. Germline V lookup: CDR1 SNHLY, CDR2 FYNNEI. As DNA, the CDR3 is TGTGCCAGCAGCACTGAGGCAAGGGCCGGGGAGCTGTTTTTT. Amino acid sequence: CASSTEARAGELFF.

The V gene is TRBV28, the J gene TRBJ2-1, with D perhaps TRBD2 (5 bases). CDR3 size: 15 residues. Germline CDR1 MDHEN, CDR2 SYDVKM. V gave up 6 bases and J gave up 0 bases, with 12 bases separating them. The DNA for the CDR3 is TGTGCCAGCAGCCGGACTGCAAGCTCCTACAATGAGCAGTTCTTC. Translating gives CASSRTASSYNEQFF. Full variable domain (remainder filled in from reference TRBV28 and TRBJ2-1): DVKVTQSSRYLVKRTGEKVFLECVQDMDHENMFWYRQDPGLGLRLIYFSYDVKMKEKGDIPEGYSVSREKKERFSLILESASTNQTSMYLCASSRTASSYNEQFFGPGTRLTVL.

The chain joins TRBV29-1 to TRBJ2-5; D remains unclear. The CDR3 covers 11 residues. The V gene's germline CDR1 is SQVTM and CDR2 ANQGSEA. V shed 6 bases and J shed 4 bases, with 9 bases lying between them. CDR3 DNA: TGCAGCGTAGGGTTGGGAGAGACCCAGTACTTC. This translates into CSVGLGETQYF.

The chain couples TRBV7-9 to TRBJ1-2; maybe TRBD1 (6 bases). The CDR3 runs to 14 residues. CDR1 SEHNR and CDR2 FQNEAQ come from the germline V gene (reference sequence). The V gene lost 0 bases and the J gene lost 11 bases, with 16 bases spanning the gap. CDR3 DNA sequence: TGTGCCAGCAGCTTAGCGGAGGGGACAAGTCCGTACACCTTC. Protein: CASSLAEGTSPYTF.

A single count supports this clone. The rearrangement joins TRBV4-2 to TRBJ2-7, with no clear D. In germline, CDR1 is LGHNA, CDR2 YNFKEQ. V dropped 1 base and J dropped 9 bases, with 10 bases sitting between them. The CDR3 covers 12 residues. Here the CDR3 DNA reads TGTGCCAGCAGCCAAGGGCAGTCGGTGCAGTACTTC. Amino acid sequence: CASSQGQSVQYF.

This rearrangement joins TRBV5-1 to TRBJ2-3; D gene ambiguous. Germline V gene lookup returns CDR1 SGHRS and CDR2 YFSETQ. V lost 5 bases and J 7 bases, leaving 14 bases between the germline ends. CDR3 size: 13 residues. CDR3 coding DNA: TGCGCCAGCAGATTCGACGCTTCGAATACGCAGTATTTT. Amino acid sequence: CASRFDASNTQYF.

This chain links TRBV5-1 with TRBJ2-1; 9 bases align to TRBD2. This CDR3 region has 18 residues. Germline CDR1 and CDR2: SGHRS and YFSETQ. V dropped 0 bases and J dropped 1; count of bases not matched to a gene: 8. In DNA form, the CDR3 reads TGCGCCAGCAGCTTGGGAATAGCGGGAGCCGGGTCCTACAATGAGCAGTTCTTC. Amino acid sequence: CASSLGIAGAGSYNEQFF.

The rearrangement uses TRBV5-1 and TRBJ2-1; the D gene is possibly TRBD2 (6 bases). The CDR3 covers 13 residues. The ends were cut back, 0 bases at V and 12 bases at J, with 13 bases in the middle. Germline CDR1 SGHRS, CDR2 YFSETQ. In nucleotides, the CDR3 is TGCGCCAGCAGCTTGGCCGGGCGGGACTCGCAGTTCTTC. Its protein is CASSLAGRDSQFF.

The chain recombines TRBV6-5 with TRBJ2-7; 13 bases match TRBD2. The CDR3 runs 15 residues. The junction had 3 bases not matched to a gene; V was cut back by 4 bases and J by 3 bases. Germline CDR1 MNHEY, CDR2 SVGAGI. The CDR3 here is CASSSRTSGSYEQYF. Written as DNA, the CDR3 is TGTGCCAGCAGTTCGAGGACTAGCGGGAGCTACGAGCAGTACTTC.

The DNA of the CDR3 is TGTGCCAGCAGCTTACTTCCAGGGGGCGCTTTCGAGCAGTACTTC. Translated: CASSLLPGGAFEQYF. The chain employs TRBV11-2 and TRBJ2-7, with 8 bases identical to TRBD1. CDR1 and CDR2 from the germline V gene are SGHAT and FQNNGV. The CDR3 has 15 residues. V shed 2 bases, J shed 6 bases, and the junction held 9 bases outside the gene matches. Full variable domain (rest looked up from reference TRBV11-2 and TRBJ2-7): EAGVAQSPRYKIIEKRQSVAFWCNPISGHATLYWYQQILGQGPKLLIQFQNNGVVDDSQLPKDRFSAERLKGVDSTLKIQPAKLEDSAVYLCASSLLPGGAFEQYFGPGTRLTVT.

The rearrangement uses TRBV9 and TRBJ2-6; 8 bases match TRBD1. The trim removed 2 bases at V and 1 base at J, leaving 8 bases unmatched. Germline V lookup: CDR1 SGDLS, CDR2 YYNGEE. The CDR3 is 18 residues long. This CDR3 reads CASSVRDRPQSGANVLTF. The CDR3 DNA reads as TGTGCCAGCAGCGTTAGGGACAGGCCCCAATCTGGGGCCAACGTCCTGACTTTC.

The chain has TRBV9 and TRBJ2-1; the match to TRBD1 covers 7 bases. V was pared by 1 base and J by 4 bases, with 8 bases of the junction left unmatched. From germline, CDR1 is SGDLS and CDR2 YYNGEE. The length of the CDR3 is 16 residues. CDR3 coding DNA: TGTGCCAGCAGCGTACAGGGGGTGAGAGCATACAATGAGCAGTTCTTC. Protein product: CASSVQGVRAYNEQFF.

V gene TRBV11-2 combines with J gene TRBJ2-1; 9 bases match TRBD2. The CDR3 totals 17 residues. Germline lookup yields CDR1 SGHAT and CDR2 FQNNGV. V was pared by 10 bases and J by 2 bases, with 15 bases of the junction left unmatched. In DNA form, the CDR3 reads TGTGCCACCCGGGGCGGGAGGGCTTTAAAACCCTACAATGAGCAGTTCTTC. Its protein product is CATRGGRALKPYNEQFF. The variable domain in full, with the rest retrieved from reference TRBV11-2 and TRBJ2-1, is EAGVAQSPRYKIIEKRQSVAFWCNPISGHATLYWYQQILGQGPKLLIQFQNNGVVDDSQLPKDRFSAERLKGVDSTLKIQPAKLEDSAVYLCATRGGRALKPYNEQFFGPGTRLTVL.

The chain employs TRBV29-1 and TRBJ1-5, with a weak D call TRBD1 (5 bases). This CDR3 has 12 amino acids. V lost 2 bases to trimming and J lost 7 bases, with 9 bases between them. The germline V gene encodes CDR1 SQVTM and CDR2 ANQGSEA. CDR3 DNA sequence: TGCAGCGTTGAAACGGGGGGGCAGCCCCAGCATTTT. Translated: CSVETGGQPQHF.

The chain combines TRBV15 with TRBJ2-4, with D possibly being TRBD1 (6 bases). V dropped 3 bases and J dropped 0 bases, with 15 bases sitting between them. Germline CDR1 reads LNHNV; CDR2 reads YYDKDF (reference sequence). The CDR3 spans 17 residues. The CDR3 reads CATSSPRGDLAKNIQYF. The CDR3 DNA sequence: TGTGCCACCAGCAGCCCCAGGGGCGATTTAGCCAAAAACATTCAGTACTTC.

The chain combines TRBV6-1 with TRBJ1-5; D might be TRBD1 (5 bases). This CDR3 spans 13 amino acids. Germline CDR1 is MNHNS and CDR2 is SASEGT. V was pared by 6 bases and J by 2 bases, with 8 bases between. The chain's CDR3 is CASRTGGNQPQHF. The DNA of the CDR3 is TGTGCCAGCAGAACAGGTGGCAATCAGCCCCAGCATTTT.

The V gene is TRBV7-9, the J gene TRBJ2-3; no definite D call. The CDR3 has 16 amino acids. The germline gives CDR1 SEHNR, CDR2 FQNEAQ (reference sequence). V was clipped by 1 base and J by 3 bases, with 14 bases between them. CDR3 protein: CASSLVQTVFTDTQYF. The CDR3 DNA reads TGTGCCAGCAGCTTAGTCCAGACGGTTTTTACAGATACGCAGTATTTT.

In DNA, the CDR3 is TGCGCCAGCAGTGAGAACGGGCGGTACGAGCAGTACTTC. Encoded protein: CASSENGRYEQYF. J is TRBJ2-7 and V is TRBV10-2, with D unresolved. CDR1 is WSHSY and CDR2 is SAAADI in the germline V gene. The CDR3 covers 13 residues. The germline V and J ends were trimmed by 2 bases and 4 bases, with 9 bases remaining between them.

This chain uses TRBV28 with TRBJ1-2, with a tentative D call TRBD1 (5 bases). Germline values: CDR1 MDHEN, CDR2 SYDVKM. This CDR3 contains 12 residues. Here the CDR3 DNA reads TGTTCAATCTCAGACAGAATTTATGGCTACACCTTC. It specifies CSISDRIYGYTF.

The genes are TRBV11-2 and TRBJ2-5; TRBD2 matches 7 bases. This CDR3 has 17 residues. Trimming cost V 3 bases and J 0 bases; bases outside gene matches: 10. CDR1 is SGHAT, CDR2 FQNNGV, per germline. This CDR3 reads CASSFGLAATYQETQYF. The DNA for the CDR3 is TGTGCCAGCAGCTTTGGTCTAGCGGCGACGTACCAAGAGACCCAGTACTTC.

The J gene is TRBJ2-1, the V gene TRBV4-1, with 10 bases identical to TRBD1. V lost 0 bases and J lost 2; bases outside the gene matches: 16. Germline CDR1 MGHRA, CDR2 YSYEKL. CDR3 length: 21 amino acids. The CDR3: CASSQDDPGTGAVVAYNEQFF. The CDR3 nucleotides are TGCGCCAGCAGCCAAGATGATCCCGGGACAGGGGCCGTCGTAGCCTACAATGAGCAGTTCTTC.

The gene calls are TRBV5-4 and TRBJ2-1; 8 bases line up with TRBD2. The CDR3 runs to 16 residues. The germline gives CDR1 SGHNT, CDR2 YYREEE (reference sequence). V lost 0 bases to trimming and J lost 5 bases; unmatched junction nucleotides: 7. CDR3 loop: CASSLGAGGANNEQFF. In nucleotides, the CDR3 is TGTGCCAGCAGCTTGGGGGCCGGGGGGGCAAACAATGAGCAGTTCTTC.

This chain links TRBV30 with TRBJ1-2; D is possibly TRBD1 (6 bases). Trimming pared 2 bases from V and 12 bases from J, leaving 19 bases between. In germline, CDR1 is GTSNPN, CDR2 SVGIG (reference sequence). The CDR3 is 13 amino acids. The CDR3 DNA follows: TGTGCCTGGAGTTATTCTGGGACACAGGTCGACACCTTC. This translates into CAWSYSGTQVDTF.